The 21 T cell receptor beta chains below come from one sample, sequenced in a study of T cells after yellow fever vaccination. TCRdb re-called the 5' RACE reads through MiXCR, storing one row per CDR3 protein. This table has about 140,000 distinct CDR3 sequences, roughly 6.7% appearing once. Material: CD4+ T cells sorted from PBMCs, obtained 10 days after the yellow fever booster vaccination. The source is a man aged 25 to 40 who received the YFV17D yellow fever vaccine.

This clonotype was seen many times. The J gene is TRBJ2-1, the V gene TRBV20-1; tentative D call: TRBD2 (5 bases). V was clipped by 3 bases and J by 6 bases, with 12 bases between them. CDR3 length equals 13 residues. Germline CDR1 is DFQATT and CDR2 is SNEGSKA (reference sequence). CDR3 sequence: CSASWRVTNEQFF. DNA of the CDR3: TGCAGTGCTAGCTGGCGGGTCACCAATGAGCAGTTCTTC.

This clonotype came up many times. The rearrangement joins TRBV6-2 or TRBV6-3 to TRBJ2-7, with 7 nucleotides matching TRBD2. With 5 bases clipped from V and 2 bases from J, the junction kept 3 bases outside the gene matches. CDR3 size: 13 residues. Germline V gene lookup returns CDR1 MNHEY and CDR2 SVGEGT. CDR3 amino acids: CASSLAETYEQYF. CDR3 bases: TGTGCCAGCAGTCTAGCGGAGACCTACGAGCAGTACTTC.

This clonotype was detected ten times or more. The rearrangement joins TRBV29-1 to TRBJ2-7; possible D gene TRBD1, 6 bases. This CDR3 has 14 amino acids. With 7 bases removed from V and 0 bases from J, the gap between germline ends came to 16 bases. CDR1 and CDR2 (germline): SQVTM, ANQGSEA. CDR3 loop: CSAMETGSSYEQYF. The CDR3, as DNA: TGCAGCGCAATGGAGACAGGTAGCTCCTACGAGCAGTACTTC.

The CDR3 is CSVYAWGNEKLFF. The CDR3 DNA is TGCAGCGTTTACGCTTGGGGTAATGAAAAACTGTTTTTT. The chain couples TRBV29-1 to TRBJ1-4, with unresolved D. The germline V gene has CDR1 SQVTM and CDR2 ANQGSEA. This CDR3 contains 13 residues. Trimming took off 5 bases at V and 4 bases at J, with 11 bases between the two ends.

This clonotype was seen at least ten times. The V call is TRBV12-3 or TRBV12-4, the J call TRBJ1-1; 7 nucleotides align to TRBD1. The V segment lost 6 bases and the J segment 4 bases; nucleotides outside the gene matches: 5. The CDR3 extends over 13 amino acids. CDR3 sequence: CASSQGGGTEAFF. The CDR3 DNA reads as TGTGCCAGCAGCCAAGGGGGCGGCACTGAAGCTTTCTTT.

This clonotype was counted many times. V gene TRBV4-3 combines with J gene TRBJ1-6; D is possibly TRBD1 (5 bases). Trimming took off 0 bases at V and 10 bases at J, with 10 bases between the two ends. The CDR3 consists of 14 residues. Per the germline V gene, CDR1 is LGHNA and CDR2 is YSLEER. The CDR3 here is CASSQDQGRSPLHF. The CDR3 coding sequence is TGCGCCAGCAGCCAAGACCAGGGCAGATCACCCCTCCACTTT.

This clonotype was detected ten times or more. V is TRBV20-1 and J is TRBJ1-5, with TRBD1 matching 7 bases. Germline lookup yields CDR1 DFQATT and CDR2 SNEGSKA (reference sequence). V was pared by 5 bases and J by 0 bases, with 4 bases of the junction left unmatched. The CDR3 spans 14 residues. The CDR3 bases are TGCAGTGCTGCAAACAGGGGTAGCAATCAGCCCCAGCATTTT. It specifies CSAANRGSNQPQHF.

Many counts were recorded for this clonotype. The chain employs TRBV6-2 or TRBV6-3 and TRBJ1-2; D is perhaps TRBD1 (6 bases). Deletions cut 6 bases from V and 7 bases from J, with 15 bases between. This CDR3 has 13 residues. Germline loops: CDR1 MNHEY, CDR2 SVGEGT. This CDR3 is CASSGQPHPGYTF. The CDR3 DNA reads as TGTGCCAGCAGCGGACAGCCCCATCCTGGCTACACCTTC.

This clonotype was seen at least ten times. This chain connects TRBV9 to TRBJ2-7, with 8 bases identical to TRBD1. The germline V gene has CDR1 SGDLS and CDR2 YYNGEE. This CDR3 is 15 amino acids long. The V segment lost 4 bases and the J segment 5 bases; nucleotides outside the gene matches: 11. The CDR3 coding sequence is TGTGCCAGCAGCTCAGGGGGCAGCATGTCTAACGAGCAGTACTTC. Its translation: CASSSGGSMSNEQYF. Filled out from reference TRBV9 and TRBJ2-7, the complete variable domain reads DSGVTQTPKHLITATGQRVTLRCSPRSGDLSVYWYQQSLDQGLQFLIQYYNGEERAKGNILERFSAQQFPDLHSELNLSSLELGDSALYFCASSSGGSMSNEQYFGPGTRLTVT.

This clonotype was recorded at least ten times. V gene TRBV10-1 combines with J gene TRBJ2-7, with D hard to call. Per the germline V gene, CDR1 is WNHNN and CDR2 is SYGVQD (reference sequence). The CDR3 totals 13 residues. V was clipped by 0 bases and J by 5 bases, with 8 bases between them. The CDR3 is CASSESGSNEQYF. CDR3 nucleotides: TGCGCCAGCAGTGAGTCGGGAAGCAACGAGCAGTACTTC.

This clonotype was recorded many times. The CDR3 DNA follows: TGTGCCAGCAGTTCGACCGGGCGCTGGCAGTACTTC. Its protein product is CASSSTGRWQYF. The chain combines TRBV27 with TRBJ2-7; no definite D call. V lost 4 bases, J lost 9 bases, and 13 bases lay in between. Per the germline V gene, CDR1 is MNHEY and CDR2 is SMNVEV (reference sequence). This CDR3 comprises 12 residues.

This clonotype was seen ten or more times. The CDR3 region is CASSLPDVAYEQYF. CDR3 sequence (DNA): TGTGCCAGCAGCCTTCCGGACGTAGCGTATGAGCAGTACTTC. The chain links TRBV5-4 to TRBJ2-7, with TRBD2 as a possible D gene (5 bases). Germline V gene sequence: CDR1 SGHNT, CDR2 YYREEE (reference sequence). With 4 bases removed from V and 7 bases from J, the gap between germline ends came to 18 bases. There are 14 residues in the CDR3.

This clonotype was detected many times. The rearrangement uses TRBV3-1 and TRBJ1-6; the D is unclear. CDR1 is LGHDT and CDR2 is YNNKEL in the germline V gene (reference sequence). The CDR3 loop spans 15 amino acids. V lost 1 base, J lost 9 bases, and 13 bases lay in between. The CDR3 sequence is CASSQVEGEFSPLHF. The CDR3 nucleotides are TGTGCCAGCAGCCAAGTGGAGGGCGAGTTTTCACCCCTCCACTTT.

The chain links TRBV5-4 to TRBJ2-5; tentatively, D is TRBD2 (5 bases). V was trimmed by 4 bases and J by 5 bases, leaving 21 bases between them. This CDR3 has 16 residues. The V gene's germline CDR1 is SGHNT and CDR2 YYREEE (reference sequence). The CDR3 region has the DNA TGTGCCAGCAGCCCAGGACGGGCCGGAGGAGCGGAGACCCAGTACTTC. It codes for CASSPGRAGGAETQYF.

There are many counts of this clonotype. The CDR3 reads CSVARYSNQPQHF. CDR3 nucleotide sequence: TGCAGCGTTGCCCGCTATAGCAATCAGCCCCAGCATTTT. The chain combines TRBV29-1 with TRBJ1-5; D gene ambiguous. Germline CDR1 and CDR2: SQVTM and ANQGSEA. The CDR3 consists of 13 residues. V shed 4 bases and J shed 0 bases, with 7 bases lying between them.

This clonotype was observed a single time. The chain carries TRBV19 and TRBJ1-5, with TRBD1 as a possible D gene (5 bases). Germline CDR1 reads LNHDA; CDR2 reads SQIVND (reference sequence). V lost 1 base and J lost 3, with 10 bases in between. This CDR3 is 15 amino acids long. The CDR3 nucleotides are TGTGCCAGTAGTATAGCAGTGGGACCCAATCAGCCCCAGCATTTT. It is translated as CASSIAVGPNQPQHF.

This clonotype has just a few counts. The chain links TRBV5-8 to TRBJ2-5; no firm D call. The CDR3 is 15 amino acids. The V gene's germline CDR1 is SGHTS and CDR2 YDEGEE. Trimming pared 2 bases from V and 5 bases from J, leaving 16 bases between. CDR3 amino acids: CASSFEAARIETQYF. Written as DNA, the CDR3 is TGTGCCAGCAGCTTTGAGGCAGCCAGGATTGAGACCCAGTACTTC.

This chain joins TRBV5-4 and TRBJ1-1; 8 bases line up with TRBD1. Germline trimming cut 0 bases from V and 0 bases from J; bases unmatched to any gene: 1. The CDR3 contains 15 residues. Germline-derived CDR1 and CDR2 are SGHNT and YYREEE (reference sequence). CDR3 loop: CASSLAGGMNTEAFF. CDR3 nucleotide sequence: TGTGCCAGCAGCTTGGCAGGGGGCATGAACACTGAAGCTTTCTTT.

This clonotype has a handful of counts. The chain joins TRBV6-5 to TRBJ2-2; D possibly corresponds to TRBD1 (5 bases). CDR3 length equals 14 residues. Per the germline V gene, CDR1 is MNHEY and CDR2 is SVGAGI. V was pared by 4 bases and J by 7 bases, with 13 bases between. The CDR3 region has the DNA TGTGCCAGCAGTTCTGGGTTACAGGTCGGGGAGCTGTTTTTT. Translating gives CASSSGLQVGELFF.

V and J are TRBV30 and TRBJ2-7, with 11 bases fitting TRBD2. Germline lookup yields CDR1 GTSNPN and CDR2 SVGIG (reference sequence). After removal of 3 bases from V and 2 bases from J, the junction contained 12 bases not matched to a gene. The CDR3 spans 17 residues. The CDR3, as DNA: TGTGCCTGGAGCCCCCTCCTGACTAGCGGGATGCCCTACGAGCAGTACTTC. This codes for CAWSPLLTSGMPYEQYF.

This clonotype was detected many times. The V and J genes are TRBV4-3 and TRBJ2-7, with D unclear. Trimming removed 0 bases from V and 0 bases from J, with 9 bases in between. CDR1 is LGHNA and CDR2 is YSLEER in the germline V gene. The CDR3 length is 15 residues. CDR3 protein: CASSQEWTYSYEQYF. CDR3 DNA sequence: TGCGCCAGCAGCCAAGAATGGACGTACTCCTACGAGCAGTACTTC.